In its sample, the clone carrying this T cell receptor beta chain was seen a few times. Sequencing used immunoSEQ multiplex PCR; TCRdb keeps in-frame clones, though not all of them. The data show some 41,000 clones, around 87% seen once. The data were taken from a study of blood T cell repertoires in COVID-19. Study in general: Both acute and convalescent COVID-19 samples were obtained from the United States, Italy and Spain.

Per the germline V gene, CDR1 is KGHDR and CDR2 is SFDVKD. J lost 7 bases, V lost 8 bases, and 13 bases had no gene match. The CDR3 has 15 residues. The rearrangement joins TRBV24-1 to TRBJ2-1; 7 nucleotides agree with TRBD1. The sequencing input was peripheral blood. This receptor was obtained from a woman of 80 years or more with active COVID-19. CDR3 region: CATTTSRQGRNEQFF. The DNA of the CDR3 is TGTGCCACCACCACGTCCCGACAGGGACGAAATGAGCAGTTCTTC.